The 10 T cell receptor beta chains below were found in one sample sequenced in a study of control samples from healthy donors and cancer patients. Profiling relied on immunoSEQ multiplex PCR, and the TCRdb table lists in-frame clones only, not all of them. The table has some 150,000 clones, more than 85% seen once. The sequenced material came from blood. These receptors were collected from a man aged 25 to 40 in good health.

The J gene is TRBJ2-1, the V gene TRBV14; D is uncertain. The CDR3 has 12 amino acids. Germline CDR1 is SGHDN and CDR2 is FVKESK. Trimming took off 2 bases at V and 7 bases at J, with 6 bases between the two ends. This CDR3 reads CASSQMSNEQFF. As DNA, the CDR3 is TGTGCCAGCAGCCAAATGAGTAATGAGCAGTTCTTC.

This chain connects TRBV12-3 or TRBV12-4 to TRBJ2-2, with no clear D. CDR3 length: 12 residues. Between the trimmed V and J ends, which lost 3 bases and 4 bases, there was a span of 3 bases. In DNA, the CDR3 is TGTGCCAGCAGTTTTATCACCGGGGAGCTGTTTTTT. This encodes CASSFITGELFF.

This clone was detected only once. This chain uses TRBV6-4 with TRBJ2-1, with D unclear. The germline CDR1 and CDR2 sequences are MRHNA and SNTAGT. The CDR3 has 13 amino acids. The V end lost 0 bases, the J end lost 10 bases, and 10 bases lay between the germline ends. CDR3 sequence: CASSDSEAKEQFF. The DNA for the CDR3 is TGTGCCAGCAGTGACTCGGAAGCTAAGGAGCAGTTCTTC.

The V call is TRBV6-5, the J call TRBJ1-1; no reliable D call. Looked up from germline, CDR1 is MNHEY and CDR2 is SVGAGI. The CDR3 spans 13 residues. V was clipped by 2 bases and J by 6 bases, with 10 bases between them. DNA for the CDR3: TGTGCCAGCAGTTACGGCGGGGTCCCTGAAGCTTTCTTT. It specifies CASSYGGVPEAFF.

The chain carries TRBV9 and TRBJ2-3; 8 bases are a match to TRBD2. The CDR3 length is 15 residues. Germline CDR1 and CDR2: SGDLS and YYNGEE. The trim removed 6 bases at V and 2 bases at J, leaving 8 bases unmatched. CDR3: CASTRGGGPTDTQYF. The CDR3 nucleotides are TGTGCCAGCACCCGGGGCGGGGGGCCCACAGATACGCAGTATTTT.

The chain combines TRBV29-1 with TRBJ1-2, with 10 bases aligning to TRBD1. Trimming at V came to 2 bases and at J to 4 bases, leaving 7 bases not matched to a gene. Germline loops: CDR1 SQVTM, CDR2 ANQGSEA. CDR3 length: 15 amino acids. CDR3 sequence (DNA): TGCAGCGTTGAAAGGGGACAGGGGCTGACCTATGGCTACACCTTC. This encodes CSVERGQGLTYGYTF.

The chain couples TRBV2 to TRBJ1-2; D call uncertain. Trimming took 6 bases from V and 4 from J, leaving 15 bases between them. There are 14 residues in the CDR3. CDR1 and CDR2 (germline): SNHLY, FYNNEI. CDR3 region: CASRDVTWGYGYTF. The CDR3 region has the DNA TGTGCCAGCAGGGACGTAACCTGGGGCTATGGCTACACCTTC.

V usage is TRBV5-5 and J usage is TRBJ1-4; TRBD1 aligns across 11 bases. With 4 bases clipped from V and 4 bases from J, the junction kept 9 bases outside the gene matches. The CDR3 runs to 17 residues. In germline, CDR1 is SGHKS, CDR2 YYEKEE (reference sequence). The CDR3 bases are TGTGCCAGCAGCGGGTCCCGGGACAGGGGGAATAATGAAAAACTGTTTTTT. This codes for CASSGSRDRGNNEKLFF.

The genes are TRBV6-5 and TRBJ2-1; D remains ambiguous. This CDR3 has 15 residues. Germline V gene lookup returns CDR1 MNHEY and CDR2 SVGAGI. The germline V and J ends were trimmed by 0 bases and 0 bases, with 6 bases remaining between them. The CDR3 bases are TGTGCCAGCAGTTACTCAAAGAGCTCCTACAATGAGCAGTTCTTC. Amino acid sequence: CASSYSKSSYNEQFF.

The count of this clone is one. This chain joins TRBV7-9 and TRBJ1-2, with D tentatively TRBD1 (5 bases). The germline CDR1 and CDR2 sequences are SEHNR and FQNEAQ (reference sequence). The V end was cut by 3 bases, the J end by 4 bases, with 12 bases between. The CDR3 extends over 14 amino acids. DNA for the CDR3: TGTGCCAGCAGCTTGGGGGACGGCGGCTATGGCTACACCTTC. Its protein is CASSLGDGGYGYTF.